This TCR beta chain was documented in a study of blood T cell repertoires in COVID-19. Turning to the study itself: T cells, B-cell-depleted T cells, or PBMCs supplied cDNA or gDNA.

Under the authors' procedure: Estimates of nucleated cell counts were drawn from the amplification of reference gene primers. This table comes from immunoSEQ multiplex PCR, and its TCRdb copy is limited to in-frame clones, with some not included. V, J and clone size reflect that table, while D and trimming were determined from the DNA. Here the sample spans about 130,000 clones, approximately 80% being singletons. This CDR3 contains 13 residues. With 2 bases removed from V and 6 bases from J, the gap between germline ends came to 9 bases. Germline CDR1 MNHEY, CDR2 SMNVEV (reference sequence). This clone is a singleton in its sample.

The chain links TRBV27 to TRBJ2-3; the D is unclear. This clonotype was obtained from a man aged 40-50 years with active or convalescent COVID-19. The sample taken for sequencing was peripheral blood. In nucleotides, the CDR3 is TGTGCCAGCAGTTTAGCTGCGGCGGATACGCAGTATTTT. It encodes CASSLAAADTQYF.